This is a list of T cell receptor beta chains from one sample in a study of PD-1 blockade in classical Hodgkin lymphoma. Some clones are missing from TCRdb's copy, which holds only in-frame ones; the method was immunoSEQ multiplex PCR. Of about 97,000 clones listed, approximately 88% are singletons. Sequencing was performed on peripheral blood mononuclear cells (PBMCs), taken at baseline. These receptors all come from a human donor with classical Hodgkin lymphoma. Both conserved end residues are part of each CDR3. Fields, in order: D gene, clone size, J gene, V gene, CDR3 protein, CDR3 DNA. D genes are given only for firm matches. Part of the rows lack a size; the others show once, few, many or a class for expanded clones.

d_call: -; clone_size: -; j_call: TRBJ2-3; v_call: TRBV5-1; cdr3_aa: CASSVPGAQYF; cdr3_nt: TGCGCCAGCAGCGTTCCGGGAGCTCAGTATTTT
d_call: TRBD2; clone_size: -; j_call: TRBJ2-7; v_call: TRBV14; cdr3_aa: CASSQVGRGRAYEQYF; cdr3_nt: TGTGCCAGCAGCCAAGTAGGTCGCGGGAGGGCCTACGAGCAGTACTTC
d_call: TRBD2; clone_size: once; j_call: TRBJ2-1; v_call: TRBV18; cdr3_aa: CASSPTAFSGRLYNEQFF; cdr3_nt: TGTGCCAGCTCACCAACCGCTTTTAGCGGGAGGCTCTACAATGAGCAGTTCTTC
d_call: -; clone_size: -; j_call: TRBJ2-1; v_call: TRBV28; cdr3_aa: CASNQVGDYNEQFF; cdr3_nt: TGTGCCAGCAACCAAGTTGGGGATTACAATGAGCAGTTCTTC
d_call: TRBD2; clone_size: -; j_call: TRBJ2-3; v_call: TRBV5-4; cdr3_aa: CASSLGAGVSTDTQYF; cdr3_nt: TGTGCCAGCAGCTTGGGTGCGGGAGTCAGCACAGATACGCAGTATTTT
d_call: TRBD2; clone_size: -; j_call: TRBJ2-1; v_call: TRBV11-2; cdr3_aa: CASSTTSGRMYEQFF; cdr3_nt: TGTGCCAGCAGCACGACTAGCGGGAGGATGTATGAGCAGTTCTTC
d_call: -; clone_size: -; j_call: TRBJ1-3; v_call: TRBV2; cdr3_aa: CASSVWTSGNTIYF; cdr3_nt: TGTGCCAGCAGTGTGTGGACGTCTGGAAACACCATATATTTT
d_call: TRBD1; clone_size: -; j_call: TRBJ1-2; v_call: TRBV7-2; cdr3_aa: CASSEGDSVYGYTF; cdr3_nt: TGTGCCAGCAGCGAGGGGGACAGTGTCTATGGCTACACCTTC
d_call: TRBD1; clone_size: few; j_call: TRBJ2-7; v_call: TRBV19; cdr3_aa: CASSKGQGGSYEQYF; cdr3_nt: TGTGCCAGTAGTAAAGGACAGGGTGGATCCTACGAGCAGTACTTC
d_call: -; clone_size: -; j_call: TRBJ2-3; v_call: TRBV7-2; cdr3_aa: CASSLIFTDTQYF; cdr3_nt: TGTGCCAGCAGCCTGATTTTCACAGATACGCAGTATTTT
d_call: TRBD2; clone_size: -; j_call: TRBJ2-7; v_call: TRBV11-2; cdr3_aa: CASSLGGGGPEQYF; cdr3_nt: TGTGCCAGCAGCTTAGGGGGGGGAGGGCCCGAGCAGTACTTC
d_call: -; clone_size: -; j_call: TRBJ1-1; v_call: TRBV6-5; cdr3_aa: CASRAQGKAFF; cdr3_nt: TGTGCCAGCAGAGCGCAGGGGAAAGCTTTCTTT
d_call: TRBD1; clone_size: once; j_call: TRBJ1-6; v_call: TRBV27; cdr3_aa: CASRPQGQLYNSPLHF; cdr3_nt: TGTGCCAGCAGGCCACAGGGACAGCTCTATAATTCACCCCTCCACTTT
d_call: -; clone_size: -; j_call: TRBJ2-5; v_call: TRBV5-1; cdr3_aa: CASSRGTAEGTQYF; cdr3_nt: TGCGCCAGCAGCAGGGGGACCGCCGAAGGGACCCAGTACTTC
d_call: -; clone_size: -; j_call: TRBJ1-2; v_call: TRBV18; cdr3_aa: CASSPPGRGLSGGYTF; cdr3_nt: TGTGCCAGCTCACCACCGGGGCGAGGACTCTCCGGTGGCTACACCTTC
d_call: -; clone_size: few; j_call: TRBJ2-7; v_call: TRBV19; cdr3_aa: CASSFRVIGPYEQYF; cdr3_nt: TGTGCCAGTAGTTTCCGGGTCATTGGACCCTACGAGCAGTACTTC
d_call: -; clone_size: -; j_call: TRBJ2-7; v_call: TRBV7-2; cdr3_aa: CASSFAAAYEQYF; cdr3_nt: TGTGCCAGCAGCTTCGCTGCCGCCTACGAGCAGTACTTC
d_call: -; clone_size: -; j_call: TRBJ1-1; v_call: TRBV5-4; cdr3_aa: CASSFTRLVGTEAFF; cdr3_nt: TGTGCCAGCAGCTTTACTAGGCTCGTGGGCACTGAAGCTTTCTTT
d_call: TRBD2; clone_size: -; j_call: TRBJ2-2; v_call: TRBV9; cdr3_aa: CASSPGGAGGIGELFF; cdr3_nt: TGTGCCAGCAGCCCCGGAGGAGCGGGAGGGATCGGGGAGCTGTTTTTT
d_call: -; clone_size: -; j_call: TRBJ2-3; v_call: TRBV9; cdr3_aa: CASSPGALLAKNTDTQYF; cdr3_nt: TGTGCCAGCAGCCCGGGGGCCCTACTAGCGAAAAACACAGATACGCAGTATTTT
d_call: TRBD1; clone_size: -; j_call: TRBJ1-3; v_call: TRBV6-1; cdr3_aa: CASSEAGQAGNTIYF; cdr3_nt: TGTGCCAGCAGTGAAGCGGGACAGGCGGGAAACACCATATATTTT
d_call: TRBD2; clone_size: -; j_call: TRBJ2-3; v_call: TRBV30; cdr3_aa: CAWTPPGTSIPDTQYF; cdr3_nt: TGTGCCTGGACCCCACCCGGGACTAGCATCCCAGATACGCAGTATTTT
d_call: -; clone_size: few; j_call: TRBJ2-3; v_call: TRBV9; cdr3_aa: CASSVDYFTDTQYF; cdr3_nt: TGTGCCAGCAGCGTAGACTACTTTACAGATACGCAGTATTTT
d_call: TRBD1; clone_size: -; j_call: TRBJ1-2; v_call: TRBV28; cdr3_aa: CASKSFSTGVGYTF; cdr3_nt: TGTGCCAGCAAGTCCTTTTCGACAGGGGTTGGCTACACCTTC
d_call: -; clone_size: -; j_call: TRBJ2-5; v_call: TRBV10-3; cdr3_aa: CAIRDGGGEETQYF; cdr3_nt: TGTGCCATCAGGGATGGAGGGGGCGAAGAGACCCAGTACTTC
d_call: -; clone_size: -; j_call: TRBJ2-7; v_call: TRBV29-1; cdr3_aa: CSVEAGNYEQYF; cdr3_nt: TGCAGCGTTGAAGCCGGGAACTACGAGCAGTACTTC
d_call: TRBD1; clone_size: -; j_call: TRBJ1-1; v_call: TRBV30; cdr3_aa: CAWSVQGATEAFF; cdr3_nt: TGTGCCTGGAGTGTACAGGGGGCCACTGAAGCTTTCTTT
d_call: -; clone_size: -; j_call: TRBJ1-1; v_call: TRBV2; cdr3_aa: CASKLQVNTEAFF; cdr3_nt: TGTGCCAGCAAGTTACAGGTTAACACTGAAGCTTTCTTT
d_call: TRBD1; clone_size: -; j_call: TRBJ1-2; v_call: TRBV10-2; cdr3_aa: CASKQGDYGYTF; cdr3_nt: TGCGCCAGCAAGCAGGGGGACTATGGCTACACCTTC
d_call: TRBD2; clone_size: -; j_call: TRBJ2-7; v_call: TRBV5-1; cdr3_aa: CASSVGLAGTYEQYF; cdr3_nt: TGCGCCAGCAGCGTGGGACTAGCGGGAACCTACGAGCAGTACTTC
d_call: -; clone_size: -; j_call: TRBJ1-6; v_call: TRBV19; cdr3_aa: CASSPRQAHLNSPLHF; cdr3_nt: TGTGCCAGTAGTCCGAGACAGGCTCACCTCAATTCACCCCTCCACTTT